Sequencing of this TCR beta chain was carried out in a study of T-cell reconstitution after alpha-beta-depleted transplantation in children (dated by TCRdb to about 2016). Background for the entire study: The study quantitatively tracked T-cell immune reconstitution after TCRalphabeta/CD19-depleted allogeneic hematopoietic cell transplantation in children using TCR repertoire profiling.

In regard to this clonotype: Its antigen remains unidentified. No base qualities exist here, and no much larger clone lies one base off it.

Counted from cysteine to phenylalanine, this CDR3 has 16 amino acids. The read is trimmed to its CDR3 DNA, 48 bases read in frame from base 1. V ends up 4 bases short and J 4 bases short, with an unmatched junction base count of 7. CDR1 SQVTM and CDR2 ANQGSEA were looked up in the germline V gene. Preparation of the library involved PCR. The data were produced on an Illumina HiSeq 2500. TCR libraries were prepared with molecular barcoding, using unique molecular identifiers to normalize TCRbeta repertoire quantification. In TCRdb, the public reads were trimmed at Q25 with fastp and aligned with MiXCR, with productive beta chains retained. Rows are unified per CDR3 protein, each entry keeping the most common DNA and genes. For this sample there are about 500,000 distinct CDR3 sequences; about 31% appear just once. The ten largest clones add up to under 3% of the sample.

The chain was built from TRBV29-1 and TRBJ2-3; 14 bases in between match TRBD2. The sequence derives from a human donor who donated a stem cell graft to a child with aplastic anemia. The material sequenced was PBMCs from the stem cell graft donor, taken from the stem cell graft. DNA sequence: TGCAGCGTTGGGGGGACTAGCGGGAGTACCCCAGATACGCAGTATTTT. Translation gives CSVGGTSGSTPDTQYF.